This T cell receptor (beta chain) was captured in a study of T-cell reconstitution after alpha-beta-depleted transplantation in children. This CDR3 comprises 14 residues. V dropped 4 bases and J dropped 3 bases, with 13 bases sitting between them. Unique molecular identifiers featured in how the TCRbeta library was prepared. Each CDR3 protein gets one entry after TCRdb re-called the PCR reads with MiXCR. The table includes around 250,000 distinct CDR3 sequences, more than 9% detected once. This sequence originates from a human donor who donated a stem cell graft to a child with SCID. This rearrangement joins TRBV12-3 or TRBV12-4 to TRBJ2-7; possibly TRBD1 for D (5 bases). This specimen was PBMCs from the stem cell graft donor, taken from the stem cell graft. CDR3 residues: CASSSQGSYYEQYF. The CDR3 nucleotides are TGTGCCAGCAGTTCCCAGGGTTCTTACTACGAGCAGTACTTC.